The clone carrying this T cell receptor beta chain has just a few counts. Its antigen is still unknown. This entry belongs to a study of cytomegalovirus exposure and HLA in healthy donors. Points from the study as a whole: Clusters of TCRs from the first cohort tended to co-occur in the approximately 130 validation repertoires (as a later analysis found).

Using immunoSEQ multiplex PCR, the repertoire was profiled, and TCRdb retains in-frame clones only, with some absent. Of tens of thousands of clones in the sample, around 92% were seen once. The clonotype was recovered from a young woman in good health and CMV-seronegative. The material sequenced was PBMCs.

CDR3 residues: CASSRDSTYEQYF. CDR3 sequence (DNA): TGTGCCAGCAGCCGGGACAGTACCTACGAGCAGTACTTC. The chain couples TRBV11-3 to TRBJ2-7, with 7 bases lining up with TRBD1. The CDR3 consists of 13 residues. Germline trimming cut 5 bases from V and 2 bases from J; bases unmatched to any gene: 3. From germline, CDR1 is SGHNT and CDR2 YENEEA.